This TCR beta chain was captured by sequencing in a study of T cells after yellow fever vaccination. Overall study results and limits: Among all clonotypes, a small share was observed in both CD4 and CD8 compartments. Post-booster repertoires again held most primary-vaccination clones (roughly 96% CD4, 80% to 90% CD8).

From germline, CDR1 is SGHAT and CDR2 FQNNGV. The CDR3 is 21 residues long. V was pared by 4 bases and J by 4 bases, with 24 bases of the junction left unmatched. This clonotype has only a few counts. What it binds is unknown. From the 5' RACE reads, TCRdb called clonotypes with MiXCR, one entry per CDR3 protein. The data contain 450,000 to 550,000 distinct CDR3 sequences, about a fifth of them seen just once; the ten biggest clones take up roughly an eighth. This receptor was identified in a man aged 25 to 40 who received the YFV17D yellow fever vaccine. The sequences come from PBMCs, collected 15 days after the yellow fever booster vaccination. This chain connects TRBV11-2 to TRBJ2-5, with 10 bases that match TRBD2. CDR3 in DNA: TGTGCCAGCAGCTGGTGGACTAGCGGACCTAAAGATGGAGGGGTAGGAGAGACCCAGTACTTC. This translates into CASSWWTSGPKDGGVGETQYF.